Included here is one T cell receptor (beta chain) sequence, with context. The data were obtained in a study of blood T cell repertoires in COVID-19. Overall study: The United States, Italy and Spain were the sources of the acute and convalescent COVID-19 samples. In each case, the material was cDNA or gDNA derived from T cells, B-cell-depleted T cells, or PBMCs.

J was trimmed by 8 bases and V by 6 bases; bases with no gene match: 10. This CDR3 comprises 14 residues. Germline assignment: CDR1 KGHSH and CDR2 LQKENI. In the source study's methods: Counts of nucleated cells, estimated from reference gene primer amplification, were obtained. Data came from immunoSEQ multiplex PCR; TCRdb stores just in-frame clones and leaves some out. That table is the source of V, J and clone size, and D and trimming were worked out from the DNA. The top ten hold more than 10% of the sample, which has approximately 210,000 clones, more than 75% seen once. The rearrangement joins TRBV18 to TRBJ2-1, with 7 positions matching TRBD1. This TCR was recovered from a middle-aged woman with acute or convalescent COVID-19. The sample comprised peripheral blood. The CDR3 is CASSRQQGVDEQFF. In DNA form, the CDR3 reads TGTGCCAGCTCGCGCCAGCAGGGGGTTGATGAGCAGTTCTTC.